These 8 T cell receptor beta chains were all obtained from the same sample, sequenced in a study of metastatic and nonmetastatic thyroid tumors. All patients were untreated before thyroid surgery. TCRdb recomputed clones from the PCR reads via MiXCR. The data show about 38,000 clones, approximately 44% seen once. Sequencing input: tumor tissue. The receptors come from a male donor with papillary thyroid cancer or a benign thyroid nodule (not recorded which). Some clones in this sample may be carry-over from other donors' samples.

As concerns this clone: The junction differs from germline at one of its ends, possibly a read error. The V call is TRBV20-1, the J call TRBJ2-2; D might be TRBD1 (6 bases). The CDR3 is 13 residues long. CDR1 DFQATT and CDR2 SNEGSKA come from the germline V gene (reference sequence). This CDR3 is CSARDRVTRELFF. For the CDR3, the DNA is TGCAGTGCTAGGGACAGAGTCACCCGGGAGCTGTTTTTT.

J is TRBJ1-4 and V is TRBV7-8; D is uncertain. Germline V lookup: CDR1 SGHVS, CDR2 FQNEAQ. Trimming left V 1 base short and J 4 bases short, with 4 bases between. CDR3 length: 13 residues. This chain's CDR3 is CASSLVGNEKLFF. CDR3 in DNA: TGTGCCAGCAGCTTAGTCGGTAATGAAAAACTGTTTTTT.

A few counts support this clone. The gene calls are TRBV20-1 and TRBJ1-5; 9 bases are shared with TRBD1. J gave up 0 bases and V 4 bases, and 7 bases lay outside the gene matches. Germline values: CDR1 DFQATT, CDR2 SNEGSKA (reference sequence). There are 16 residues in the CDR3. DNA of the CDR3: TGCAGTGCTAAGGACAGGGGACTAATTAGCAATCAGCCCCAGCATTTT. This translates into CSAKDRGLISNQPQHF.

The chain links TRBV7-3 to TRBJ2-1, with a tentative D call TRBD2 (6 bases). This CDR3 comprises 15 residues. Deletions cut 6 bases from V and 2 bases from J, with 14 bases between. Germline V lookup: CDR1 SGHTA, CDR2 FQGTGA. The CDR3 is CASSLGGPTYNEQFF. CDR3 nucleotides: TGTGCCAGCAGTCTCGGAGGGCCTACCTACAATGAGCAGTTCTTC.

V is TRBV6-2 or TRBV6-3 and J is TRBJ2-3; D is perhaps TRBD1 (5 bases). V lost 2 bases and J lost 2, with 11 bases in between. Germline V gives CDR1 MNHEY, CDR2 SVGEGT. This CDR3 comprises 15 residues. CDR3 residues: CASSYGTGFTDTQYF. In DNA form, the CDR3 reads TGTGCCAGCAGTTACGGAACAGGTTTCACAGATACGCAGTATTTT.

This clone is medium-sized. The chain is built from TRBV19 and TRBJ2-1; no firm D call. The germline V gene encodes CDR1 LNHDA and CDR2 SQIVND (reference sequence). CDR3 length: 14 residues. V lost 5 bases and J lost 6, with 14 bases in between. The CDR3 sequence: CASSATFSGNEQFF. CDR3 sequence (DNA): TGTGCCAGTAGTGCGACCTTTTCTGGCAATGAGCAGTTCTTC. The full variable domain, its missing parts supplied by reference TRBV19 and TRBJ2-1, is DGGITQSPKYLFRKEGQNVTLSCEQNLNHDAMYWYRQDPGQGLRLIYYSQIVNDFQKGDIAEGYSVSREKKESFPLTVTSAQKNPTAFYLCASSATFSGNEQFFGPGTRLTVL.

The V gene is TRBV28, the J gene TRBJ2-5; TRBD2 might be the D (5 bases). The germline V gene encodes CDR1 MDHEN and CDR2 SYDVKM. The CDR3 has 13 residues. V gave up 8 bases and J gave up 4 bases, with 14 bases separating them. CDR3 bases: TGTGCCAGCTATCTAGCCGCGGGAGAGACCCAGTACTTC. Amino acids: CASYLAAGETQYF.

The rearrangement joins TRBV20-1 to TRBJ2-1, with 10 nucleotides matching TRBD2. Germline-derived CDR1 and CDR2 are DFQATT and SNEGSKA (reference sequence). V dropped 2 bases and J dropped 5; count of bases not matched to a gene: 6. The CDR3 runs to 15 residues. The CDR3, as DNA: TGCAGTGCTAGACAGGGACTAGCGTTTGACAATGAGCAGTTCTTC. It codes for CSARQGLAFDNEQFF.